The 14 T cell receptor beta chains listed next were all sequenced from one sample in a study of blood T cell repertoires in COVID-19. Measured with immunoSEQ multiplex PCR; TCRdb has only the in-frame clones, and not every one. The sample records around 53,000 clones, about 76% being singletons. The sample comprised peripheral blood. Receptor source: a man in his fifties or sixties with active or convalescent COVID-19.

The V call is TRBV7-8, the J call TRBJ1-6; D possibly corresponds to TRBD1 (6 bases). The germline gives CDR1 SGHVS, CDR2 FQNEAQ. V was pared by 5 bases and J by 8 bases, with 10 bases between. The CDR3 is 13 residues long. The CDR3 spells CASSVRTDSPLHF. The CDR3 DNA sequence: TGTGCCAGCAGCGTTCGGACAGATTCACCCCTCCACTTT.

The CDR3 region has the DNA TGTGCCAGCAGCTTAGCGTCTAACACAGGCAGTTCGTACACCTTC. It specifies CASSLASNTGSSYTF. This chain joins TRBV7-2 and TRBJ1-2; tentative D call: TRBD1 (5 bases). Trimming removed 0 bases from V and 11 bases from J, with 19 bases in between. The CDR3 length is 15 residues. The V gene's germline CDR1 is SGHTA and CDR2 FQGNSA.

The genes are TRBV5-1 and TRBJ2-5; possible D gene TRBD1, 5 bases. Germline V gene sequence: CDR1 SGHRS, CDR2 YFSETQ. CDR3 length equals 13 residues. V was clipped by 7 bases and J by 0 bases, with 10 bases between them. The CDR3 bases are TGCGCCAGCTCAGACAGATACCAAGAGACCCAGTACTTC. Encoded protein: CASSDRYQETQYF.

V and J are TRBV5-1 and TRBJ1-5; D might be TRBD1 (6 bases). The V gene lost 4 bases and the J gene lost 4 bases, with 12 bases spanning the gap. Germline-derived CDR1 and CDR2 are SGHRS and YFSETQ. The CDR3 is 14 residues long. Here the CDR3 DNA reads TGCGCCAGCAGCCCAGGGGATTTAAATCAGCCCCAGCATTTT. Translation gives CASSPGDLNQPQHF. Complete variable domain (other parts from reference TRBV5-1 and TRBJ1-5): KAGVTQTPRYLIKTRGQQVTLSCSPISGHRSVSWYQQTPGQGLQFLFEYFSETQRNKGNFPGRFSGRQFSNSRSEMNVSTLELGDSALYLCASSPGDLNQPQHFGDGTRLSIL.

This clone was picked up a small number of times. The chain recombines TRBV10-3 with TRBJ2-3; D may be TRBD1 (5 bases). Germline V CDR1 and CDR2: ENHRY, SYGVKD. This CDR3 contains 14 residues. The V and J ends lost 8 bases and 4 bases respectively, with 16 bases between them. CDR3 sequence reads: CAIGAGWSADTQYF. The CDR3 bases are TGTGCCATCGGGGCAGGGTGGAGCGCAGATACGCAGTATTTT.

This sequence joins TRBV7-9 and TRBJ1-2, with 7 nucleotides matching TRBD1. The V gene end was trimmed by 5 bases and the J gene end by 5 bases; junction bases not matched to a gene: 5. Germline lookup yields CDR1 SEHNR and CDR2 FQNEAQ (reference sequence). This CDR3 comprises 13 residues. The CDR3 DNA reads as TGTGCCAGCAGCACGGGACAGTCTTATGGCTACACCTTC. Protein: CASSTGQSYGYTF. Full variable domain (outside the CDR3, taken from reference TRBV7-9 and TRBJ1-2): DTGVSQNPRHKITKRGQNVTFRCDPISEHNRLYWYRQTLGQGPEFLTYFQNEAQLEKSRLLSDRFSAERPKGSFSTLEIQRTEQGDSAMYLCASSTGQSYGYTFGSGTRLTVV.

The chain links TRBV3-1 (or the pseudogene TRBV3-2) to TRBJ2-2, with 9 bases matching TRBD1. Germline CDR1 is LGHDT and CDR2 is YNNKEL (reference sequence). This CDR3 contains 14 residues. J was trimmed by 5 bases and V by 5 bases; bases with no gene match: 3. Written as DNA, the CDR3 is TGTGCCAGCAGCTTGGACAGGGGTACCGGGGAGCTGTTTTTT. It specifies CASSLDRGTGELFF.

The J gene is TRBJ1-2, the V gene TRBV5-6; 10 positions agree with TRBD1. This CDR3 comprises 16 residues. The V gene's germline CDR1 is SGHDT and CDR2 YYEEEE. The V and J ends lost 2 bases and 6 bases, in that order; junction bases with no gene match: 10. CDR3 in amino acids: CASSFMIPGQGNGYTF. The CDR3 DNA is TGTGCCAGCAGCTTTATGATTCCGGGACAGGGGAATGGCTACACCTTC.

This chain joins TRBV19 and TRBJ2-7; D perhaps matches TRBD1 (6 bases). The V end was cut by 1 base, the J end by 3 bases, with 19 bases between. Germline CDR1 LNHDA, CDR2 SQIVND (reference sequence). This CDR3 is 17 amino acids long. The CDR3 bases are TGTGCCAGTAGTATAGGGCTGGGGACATACACACACTACGAGCAGTACTTC. Translating gives CASSIGLGTYTHYEQYF.

As regards this clone: Other DNA sequences in this sample translate to the same CDR3. The rearrangement links TRBV7-3 to TRBJ1-2; tentatively, D is TRBD1 (5 bases). V was trimmed by 2 bases and J by 8 bases, leaving 12 bases between them. Germline CDR1 reads SGHTA; CDR2 reads FQGTGA. The CDR3 extends over 13 amino acids. The CDR3 loop reads CASSLQGKEGYTF. CDR3 DNA sequence: TGTGCCAGCAGCTTACAGGGAAAGGAAGGCTACACCTTC.

This clone was recorded only once. J is TRBJ2-7 and V is TRBV12-3 or TRBV12-4, with 7 nucleotides matching TRBD1. The CDR3 consists of 13 residues. V was clipped by 5 bases and J by 1 base; unmatched bases: 2. The CDR3 reads CASSQDRSYEQYF. As DNA, the CDR3 is TGTGCCAGCAGTCAGGACAGGTCCTACGAGCAGTACTTC.

This clone has just one count. This rearrangement joins TRBV7-3 to TRBJ1-3; 9 bases are a match to TRBD1. CDR3 length: 16 amino acids. Unmatched junction bases numbered 8, after V lost 6 bases and J lost 2 bases. Germline CDR1 reads SGHTA; CDR2 reads FQGTGA. The CDR3 sequence: CASSPGQGSPGNTIYF. The CDR3 DNA reads as TGTGCCAGCAGTCCGGGACAGGGTTCGCCTGGAAACACCATATATTTT.

The chain links TRBV30 to TRBJ2-7; D gene ambiguous. This CDR3 has 11 residues. Germline V gene lookup returns CDR1 GTSNPN and CDR2 SVGIG (reference sequence). V was pared by 2 bases and J by 12 bases, with 14 bases between. The CDR3 nucleotides are TGTGCCTGGAGTCACACCGCTCGTTGGTACTTC. Encoded protein: CAWSHTARWYF.

V is TRBV7-2 and J is TRBJ2-3; no clear D. The CDR3 covers 14 residues. Germline V gives CDR1 SGHTA, CDR2 FQGNSA. Trimming pared 1 base from V and 5 bases from J, leaving 10 bases between. CDR3 amino acids: CASSLGSRRDTQYF. Written as DNA, the CDR3 is TGTGCCAGCAGCTTAGGTTCCAGGCGAGATACGCAGTATTTT.